The 12 T cell receptor beta chains reported below all come from one sample, sequenced in a study of T cells after yellow fever vaccination. TCRdb analysed the 5' RACE reads with MiXCR anew, one entry per CDR3 protein. This table has 300,000 to 350,000 distinct CDR3 sequences, 3.5% to 4.5% appearing once. This specimen was PBMCs, taken 15 days after the yellow fever booster vaccination. The origin of the receptors is a man younger than 35 who received the YFV17D yellow fever vaccine.

This clonotype was detected only a few times. CDR3 region: CSASPDNYGYTF. CDR3 in DNA: TGCAGTGCTAGTCCGGACAACTATGGCTACACCTTC. The chain joins TRBV20-1 to TRBJ1-2; D is ambiguous. V lost 3 bases, J lost 2 bases, and 7 bases lay in between. The germline gives CDR1 DFQATT, CDR2 SNEGSKA (reference sequence). CDR3 length equals 12 residues.

This clonotype has more than one count but fewer than ten. The chain combines TRBV15 with TRBJ1-4, with D unresolved. This CDR3 is 15 amino acids long. In germline, CDR1 is LNHNV, CDR2 YYDKDF (reference sequence). The V and J ends lost 1 base and 2 bases respectively, with 8 bases between them. The DNA for the CDR3 is TGTGCCACCAGCAGAGGCGGGAGTACTAATGAAAAACTGTTTTTT. Its translation: CATSRGGSTNEKLFF.

This clonotype came up many times. CDR3 sequence (DNA): TGTGCCAGCAGCTCTGGGACTACCCCGGGTGATACGCAGTATTTT. Its protein product is CASSSGTTPGDTQYF. The chain is built from TRBV7-2 and TRBJ2-3, with 7 bases identical to TRBD2. The J segment lost 6 bases and the V segment lost 4 bases, leaving 10 bases of the junction unmatched. This CDR3 is 15 amino acids long. Germline V gene sequence: CDR1 SGHTA, CDR2 FQGNSA.

Regarding this clonotype: This could be a read error, since a much larger clone is one nucleotide away. This sequence joins TRBV20-1 and TRBJ2-3, with a possible D match to TRBD2 (5 bases). Trimming took 5 bases from V and 4 from J, leaving 16 bases between them. Germline-derived CDR1 and CDR2 are DFQATT and SNEGSKA (reference sequence). CDR3 size: 14 residues. The CDR3 region is CSALLDARADTQYF. As DNA, the CDR3 is TGCAGTGCTTTACTAGACGCGAGAGCAGATACGCAGTATTTT.

The chain has TRBV12-3 or TRBV12-4 and TRBJ2-7, with 7 bases lining up with TRBD2. Trimming cost V 5 bases and J 5 bases; bases outside gene matches: 0. The CDR3 is 11 amino acids. CDR3 residues: CASSRGDEQYF. The CDR3 DNA reads as TGTGCCAGCAGTCGGGGGGACGAGCAGTACTTC.

This clonotype was observed at least ten times. The chain is built from TRBV7-6 and TRBJ2-7, with 7 bases matching TRBD1. J was trimmed by 5 bases and V by 4 bases; bases with no gene match: 20. This CDR3 spans 18 amino acids. Germline V lookup: CDR1 SGHVS, CDR2 FNYEAQ. The CDR3: CASSSGAGGRKKVDEQYF. In DNA form, the CDR3 reads TGTGCCAGCAGCTCTGGGGCAGGGGGAAGAAAAAAAGTCGACGAGCAGTACTTC.

This clonotype has at least ten counts. J is TRBJ1-6 and V is TRBV5-1; tentative D call: TRBD1 (6 bases). CDR3 length: 15 residues. CDR1 SGHRS and CDR2 YFSETQ come from the germline V gene. The V end was cut by 0 bases, the J end by 7 bases, with 11 bases between. This CDR3 reads CASSLERGWNSPLHF. The CDR3 nucleotides are TGCGCCAGCAGCTTGGAGAGGGGGTGGAATTCACCCCTCCACTTT.

This clonotype was observed at least ten times. The chain combines TRBV9 with TRBJ2-3; 12 bases agree with TRBD2. The CDR3 spans 16 residues. Per the germline V gene, CDR1 is SGDLS and CDR2 is YYNGEE. The V segment lost 0 bases and the J segment 4 bases; nucleotides outside the gene matches: 3. The CDR3 spells CASSVDPSGGADTQYF. For the CDR3, the DNA is TGTGCCAGCAGCGTAGACCCTAGCGGGGGGGCAGATACGCAGTATTTT.

Ten or more counts support this clonotype. The rearrangement links TRBV4-1 to TRBJ2-3, with D perhaps matching TRBD1 or TRBD2 (6 bases each). The CDR3 sequence is 16 residues long. Germline V gene sequence: CDR1 MGHRA, CDR2 YSYEKL. Trimming cost V 1 base and J 4 bases, with 15 bases left between them. The chain's CDR3 is CASSQVGGSASDTQYF. The CDR3 DNA sequence: TGCGCCAGCAGCCAAGTAGGGGGGTCAGCATCAGATACGCAGTATTTT.

This clonotype has a count of ten or more. V usage is TRBV20-1 and J usage is TRBJ2-7, with D tentatively TRBD1 or TRBD2 (5 bases each). Trimming cost V 1 base and J 3 bases, with 10 bases left between them. There are 13 residues in the CDR3. Per the germline V gene, CDR1 is DFQATT and CDR2 is SNEGSKA (reference sequence). The CDR3 DNA sequence: TGCAGTGCTAGAGCCCGGGACCTCTACGAGCAGTACTTC. This gives the protein CSARARDLYEQYF.

This clonotype was seen repeatedly, ten times or more. The genes are TRBV27 and TRBJ2-1; 7 positions agree with TRBD2. CDR1 is MNHEY and CDR2 is SMNVEV in the germline V gene (reference sequence). With 5 bases clipped from V and 9 bases from J, the junction kept 7 bases outside the gene matches. The CDR3 is 13 amino acids. CDR3 nucleotide sequence: TGTGCCAGCAGTAGCGGGGTTCTCACTGAGCAGTTCTTC. Protein sequence: CASSSGVLTEQFF.

The V and J genes are TRBV5-1 and TRBJ2-1; D gene ambiguous. The CDR3 extends over 15 amino acids. Trimming pared 2 bases from V and 3 bases from J, leaving 12 bases between. The V gene's germline CDR1 is SGHRS and CDR2 YFSETQ. The CDR3 sequence is CASSFSRPHYNEQFF. DNA of the CDR3: TGCGCCAGCAGCTTCAGTCGACCCCACTACAATGAGCAGTTCTTC.